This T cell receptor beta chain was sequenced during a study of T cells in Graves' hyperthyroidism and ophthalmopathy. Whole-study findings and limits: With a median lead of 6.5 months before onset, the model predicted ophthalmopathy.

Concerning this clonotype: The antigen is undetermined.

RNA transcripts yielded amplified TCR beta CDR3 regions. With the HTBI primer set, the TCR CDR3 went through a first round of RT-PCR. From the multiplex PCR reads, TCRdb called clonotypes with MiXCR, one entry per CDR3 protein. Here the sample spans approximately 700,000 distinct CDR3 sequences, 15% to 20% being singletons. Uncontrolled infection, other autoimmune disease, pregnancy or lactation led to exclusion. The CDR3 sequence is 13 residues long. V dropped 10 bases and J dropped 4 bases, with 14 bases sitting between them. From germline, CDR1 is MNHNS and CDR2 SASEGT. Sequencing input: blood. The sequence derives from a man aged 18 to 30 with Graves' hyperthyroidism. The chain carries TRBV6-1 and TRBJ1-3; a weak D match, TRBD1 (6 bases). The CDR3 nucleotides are TGTGCCACCGAGGGGGGTTCAGGAAACACCATATATTTT. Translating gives CATEGGSGNTIYF.